The T cell receptor (beta chain) described here comes from a study of cytomegalovirus exposure and HLA in healthy donors. Germline CDR1 SGHRS, CDR2 YFSETQ. This CDR3 spans 13 amino acids. V was cut by 2 bases and J by 5 bases, with 10 bases left in between. 60 Vbeta and 13 Jbeta primers were used in PCR. Measured with immunoSEQ multiplex PCR; TCRdb has only the in-frame clones, and not every one. The sample includes 95,000 to 150,000 clones, approximately 80% seen only once; the top ten take approximately 0.22%. Sequenced: PBMCs. V gene TRBV5-1 combines with J gene TRBJ2-5, with D perhaps matching TRBD2 (5 bases). This TCR came from a middle-aged man in good health and CMV-seronegative. CDR3 amino acids: CASSLNIAETQYF. DNA for the CDR3: TGCGCCAGCAGCTTAAATATAGCGGAGACCCAGTACTTC.